This T cell receptor beta chain appears in the sequencing data of a study of long-term antiretroviral therapy in people with HIV. Notes on the study in general: In HIV, the repertoires covered a tighter span of CDR3 lengths than in controls. Within the repertoire, clones expanded before ART were dominant at all time points.

Germline values: CDR1 SQVTM, CDR2 ANQGSEA. The CDR3 totals 11 residues. The V gene lost 0 bases and the J gene lost 8 bases, with 7 bases spanning the gap. A few counts support this clone. The antigen remains undetermined. Sequencing relied on immunoSEQ assay v3.0, run at survey level. Sequencing was designed to cover roughly 40,000-50,000 T-cell genomes in each sample. Assay: immunoSEQ multiplex PCR; the TCRdb copy retains only in-frame clones and omits some. This sample has tens of thousands of clones, with roughly nine tenths found just once. The source was unsorted PBMCs, collected 1.1 years after starting antiretroviral therapy. The source of this sequence is a man between 18 and 35 years old with HIV. J is TRBJ1-2 and V is TRBV29-1; tentatively, D is TRBD1 (6 bases). The CDR3 here is CSVEDRGGYTF. The CDR3, as DNA: TGCAGCGTTGAAGACAGGGGCGGCTACACCTTC.